This T cell receptor (beta chain) was observed in a study of shared clonotypes between healthy human individuals. Libraries were prepared by immunoSEQ multiplex PCR; TCRdb keeps only in-frame clonotypes and omits some of them. The profile shows around 2.1 million clones, roughly 91% of them singletons. As defined, naive CD8 cells were CD45RO-negative and positively selected for CCR7, with terminally differentiated effector memory CD45RA+ cells excluded. This CDR3 contains 15 residues. Per the germline V gene, CDR1 is SGHTA and CDR2 is FQGNSA. Losses at the gene ends were 4 bases for V and 4 bases for J; bases not matched to a gene: 6.

Sequencing was performed on naive CD8+ T cells from PBMCs. The J gene is TRBJ2-7, the V gene TRBV7-2; 11 nucleotides align to TRBD1. The sequence was obtained from a man between 18 and 35 years old in good health. Some clones in this sample may be carry-over from other donors' samples. CDR3 nucleotide sequence: TGTGCCAGCAGCTCGCCGGGACAGGGGGGGTACGAGCAGTACTTC. Amino acids: CASSSPGQGGYEQYF.